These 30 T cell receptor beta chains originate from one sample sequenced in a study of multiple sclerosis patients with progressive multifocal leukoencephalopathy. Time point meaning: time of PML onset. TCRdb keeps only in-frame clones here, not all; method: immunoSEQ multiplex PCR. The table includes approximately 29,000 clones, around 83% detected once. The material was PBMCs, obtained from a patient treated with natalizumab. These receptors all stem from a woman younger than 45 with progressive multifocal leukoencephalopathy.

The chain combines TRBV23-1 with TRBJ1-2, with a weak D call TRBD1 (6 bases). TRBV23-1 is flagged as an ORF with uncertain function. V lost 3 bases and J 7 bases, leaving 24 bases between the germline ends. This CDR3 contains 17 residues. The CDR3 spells CASSHPEGGQVIGGYTF. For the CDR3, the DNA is TGCGCCAGCAGTCACCCCGAGGGGGGCCAAGTAATTGGTGGCTACACCTTC.

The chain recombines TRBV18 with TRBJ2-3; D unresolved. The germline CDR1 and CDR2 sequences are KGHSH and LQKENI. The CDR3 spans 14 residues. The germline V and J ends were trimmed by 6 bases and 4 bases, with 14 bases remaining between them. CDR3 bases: TGTGCCAGCTCCCCGGCAGGTAGCCCAGATACGCAGTATTTT. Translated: CASSPAGSPDTQYF.

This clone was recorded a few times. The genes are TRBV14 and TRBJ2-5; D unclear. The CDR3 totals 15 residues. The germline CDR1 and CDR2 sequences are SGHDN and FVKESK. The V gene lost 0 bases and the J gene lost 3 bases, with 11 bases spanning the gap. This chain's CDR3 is CASSQEGSGEETQYF. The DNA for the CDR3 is TGTGCCAGCAGCCAAGAAGGGTCAGGAGAAGAGACCCAGTACTTC.

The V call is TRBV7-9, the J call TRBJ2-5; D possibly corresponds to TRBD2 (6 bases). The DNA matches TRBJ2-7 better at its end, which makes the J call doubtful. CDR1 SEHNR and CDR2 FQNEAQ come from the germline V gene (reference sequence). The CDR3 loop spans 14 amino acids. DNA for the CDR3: TGTGCCAGCAGCTTACCAGCGGGTACCTACGAGCAGTACTTC. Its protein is CASSLPAGTYEQYF.

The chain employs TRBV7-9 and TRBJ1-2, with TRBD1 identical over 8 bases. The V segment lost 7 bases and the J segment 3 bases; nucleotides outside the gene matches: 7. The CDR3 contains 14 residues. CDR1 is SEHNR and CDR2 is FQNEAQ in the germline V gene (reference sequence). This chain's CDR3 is CASTMTGVDYGYTF. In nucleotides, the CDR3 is TGTGCCAGCACCATGACAGGGGTAGACTATGGCTACACCTTC.

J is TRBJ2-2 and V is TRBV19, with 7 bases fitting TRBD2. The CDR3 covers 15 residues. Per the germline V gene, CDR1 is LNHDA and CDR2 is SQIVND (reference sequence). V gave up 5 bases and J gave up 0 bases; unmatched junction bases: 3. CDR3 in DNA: TGTGCCAGTAGTTCCAGCGGGACGAACACCGGGGAGCTGTTTTTT. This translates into CASSSSGTNTGELFF.

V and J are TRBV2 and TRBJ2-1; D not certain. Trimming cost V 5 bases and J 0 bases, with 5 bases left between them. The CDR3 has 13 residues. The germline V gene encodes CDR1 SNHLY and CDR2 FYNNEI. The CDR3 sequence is CASSPSSYNEQFF. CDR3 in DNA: TGTGCCAGCAGTCCCAGCTCCTACAATGAGCAGTTCTTC.

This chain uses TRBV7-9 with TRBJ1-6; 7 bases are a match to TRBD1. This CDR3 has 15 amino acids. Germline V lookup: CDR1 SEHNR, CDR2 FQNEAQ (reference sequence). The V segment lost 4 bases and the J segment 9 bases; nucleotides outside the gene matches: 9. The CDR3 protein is CASSSGQDEASPLHF. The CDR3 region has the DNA TGTGCCAGCAGCTCCGGACAGGATGAGGCTTCACCCCTCCACTTT.

The CDR3 nucleotides read TGTGCCAGCAGTGCTCGGACAGGGGGTGGAGATACGCAGTATTTT. Amino acids: CASSARTGGGDTQYF. The chain employs TRBV6-1 and TRBJ2-3, with 10 bases that match TRBD1. Trimming at V came to 4 bases and at J to 5 bases, leaving 6 bases not matched to a gene. The V gene's germline CDR1 is MNHNS and CDR2 SASEGT. This CDR3 is built from 15 residues.

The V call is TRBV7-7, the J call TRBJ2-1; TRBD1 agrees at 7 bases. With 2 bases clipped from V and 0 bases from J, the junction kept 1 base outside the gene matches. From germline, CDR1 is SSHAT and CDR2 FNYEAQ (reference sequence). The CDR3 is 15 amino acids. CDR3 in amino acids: CASSLRQGSYNEQFF. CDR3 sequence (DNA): TGTGCCAGCAGCTTACGACAGGGCTCCTACAATGAGCAGTTCTTC.

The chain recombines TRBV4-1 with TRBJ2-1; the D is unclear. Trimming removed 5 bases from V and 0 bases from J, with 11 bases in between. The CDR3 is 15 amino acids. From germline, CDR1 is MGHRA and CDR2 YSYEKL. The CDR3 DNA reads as TGCGCCAGCAGCGTGGGCCGTAGCTCCTACAATGAGCAGTTCTTC. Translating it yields CASSVGRSSYNEQFF.

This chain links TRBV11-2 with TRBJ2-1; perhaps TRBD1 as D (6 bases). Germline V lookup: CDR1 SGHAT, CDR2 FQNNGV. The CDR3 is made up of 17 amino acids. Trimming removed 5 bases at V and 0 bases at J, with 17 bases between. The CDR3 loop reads CASSRTGTLGSYNEQFF. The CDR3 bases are TGTGCCAGCAGCCGCACCGGGACATTAGGCTCCTACAATGAGCAGTTCTTC.

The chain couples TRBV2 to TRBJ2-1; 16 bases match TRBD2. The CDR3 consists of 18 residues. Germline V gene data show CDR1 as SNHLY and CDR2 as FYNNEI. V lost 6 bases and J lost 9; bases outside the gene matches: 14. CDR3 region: CASRPPSGTSGGAGEQFF. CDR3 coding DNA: TGTGCCAGCAGACCCCCTTCTGGGACTAGCGGGGGGGCCGGTGAGCAGTTCTTC.

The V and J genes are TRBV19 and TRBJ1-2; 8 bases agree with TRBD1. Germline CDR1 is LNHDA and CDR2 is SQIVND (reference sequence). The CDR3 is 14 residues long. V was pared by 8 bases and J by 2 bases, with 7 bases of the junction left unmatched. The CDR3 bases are TGTGCCAGTGGAGTATCAGGGGGCAACTATGGCTACACCTTC. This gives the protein CASGVSGGNYGYTF.

CDR3 sequence: CASSPSRELLGEQYF. CDR3 nucleotide sequence: TGTGCCAGCAGCCCATCAAGGGAGCTCTTAGGAGAGCAGTACTTC. The chain joins TRBV4-2 to TRBJ2-7, with a possible D match to TRBD2 (5 bases). Germline assignment: CDR1 LGHNA and CDR2 YNFKEQ. CDR3 size: 15 residues. Trimming removed 4 bases from V and 7 bases from J, with 20 bases in between.

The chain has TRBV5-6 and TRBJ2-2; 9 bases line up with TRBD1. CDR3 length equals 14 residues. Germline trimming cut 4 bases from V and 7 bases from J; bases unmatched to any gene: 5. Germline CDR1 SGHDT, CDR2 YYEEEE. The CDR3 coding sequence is TGTGCCAGCAGCACACAGGGGGCTGTCGGGGAGCTGTTTTTT. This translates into CASSTQGAVGELFF.

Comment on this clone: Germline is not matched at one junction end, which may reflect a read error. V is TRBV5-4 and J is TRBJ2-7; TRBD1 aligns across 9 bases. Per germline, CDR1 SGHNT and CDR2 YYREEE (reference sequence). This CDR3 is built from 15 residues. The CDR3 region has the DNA TGTGCCAGCAGCTTCGGAGGGACAGGGCTCAACGAGCGGTACTTC. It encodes CASSFGGTGLNERYF.

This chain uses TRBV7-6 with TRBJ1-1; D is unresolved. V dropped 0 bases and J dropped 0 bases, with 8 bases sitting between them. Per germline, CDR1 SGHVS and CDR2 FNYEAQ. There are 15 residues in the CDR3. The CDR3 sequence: CASSLAGTMNTEAFF. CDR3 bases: TGTGCCAGCAGCTTAGCGGGAACCATGAACACTGAAGCTTTCTTT.

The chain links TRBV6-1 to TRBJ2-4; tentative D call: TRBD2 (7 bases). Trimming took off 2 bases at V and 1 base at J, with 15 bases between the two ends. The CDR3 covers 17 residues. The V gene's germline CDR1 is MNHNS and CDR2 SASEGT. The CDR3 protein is CASSEIVGGAAKNIQYF. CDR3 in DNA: TGTGCCAGCAGTGAAATAGTAGGGGGGGCCGCCAAAAACATTCAGTACTTC.

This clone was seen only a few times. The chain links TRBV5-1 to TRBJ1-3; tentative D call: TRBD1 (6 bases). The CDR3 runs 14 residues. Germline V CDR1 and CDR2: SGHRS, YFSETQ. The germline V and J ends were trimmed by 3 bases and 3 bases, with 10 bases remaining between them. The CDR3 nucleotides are TGCGCCAGCAGCTGGGGGGACATTGGAAACACCATATATTTT. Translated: CASSWGDIGNTIYF.

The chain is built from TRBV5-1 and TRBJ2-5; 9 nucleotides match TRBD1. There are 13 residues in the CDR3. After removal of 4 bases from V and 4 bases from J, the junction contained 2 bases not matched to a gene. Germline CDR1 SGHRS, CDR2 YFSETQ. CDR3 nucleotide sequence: TGCGCCAGCAGCGGGGGACAGGGAGAGACCCAGTACTTC. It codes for CASSGGQGETQYF.

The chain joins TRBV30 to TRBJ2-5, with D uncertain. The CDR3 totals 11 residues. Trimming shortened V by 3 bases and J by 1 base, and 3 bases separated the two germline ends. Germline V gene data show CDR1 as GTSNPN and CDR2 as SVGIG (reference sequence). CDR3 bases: TGTGCCTGGAGCCCCCAAGAGACCCAGTACTTC. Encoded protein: CAWSPQETQYF. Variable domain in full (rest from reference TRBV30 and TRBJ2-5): SQTIHQWPATLVQPVGSPLSLECTVEGTSNPNLYWYRQAAGRGLQLLFYSVGIGQISSEVPQNLSASRPQDRQFILSSKKLLLSDSGFYLCAWSPQETQYFGPGTRLLVL.

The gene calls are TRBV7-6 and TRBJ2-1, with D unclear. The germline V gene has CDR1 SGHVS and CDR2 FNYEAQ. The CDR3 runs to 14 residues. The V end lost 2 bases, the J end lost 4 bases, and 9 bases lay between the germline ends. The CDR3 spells CASSLSSGYNEQFF. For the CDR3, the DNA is TGTGCCAGCAGCTTATCGTCCGGGTACAATGAGCAGTTCTTC.

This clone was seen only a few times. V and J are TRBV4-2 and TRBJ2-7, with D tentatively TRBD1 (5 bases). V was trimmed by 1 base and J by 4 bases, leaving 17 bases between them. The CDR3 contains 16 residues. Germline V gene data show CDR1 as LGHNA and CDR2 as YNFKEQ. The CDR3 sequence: CASSQGGSGGAYEQYF. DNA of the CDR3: TGTGCCAGCAGCCAAGGGGGTTCGGGTGGGGCGTACGAGCAGTACTTC.

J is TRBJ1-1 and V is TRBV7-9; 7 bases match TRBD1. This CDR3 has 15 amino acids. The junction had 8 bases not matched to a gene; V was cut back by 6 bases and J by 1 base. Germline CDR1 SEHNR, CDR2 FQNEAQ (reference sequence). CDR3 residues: CASSSATGSNTEAFF. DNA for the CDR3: TGTGCCAGCAGTTCTGCGACAGGGTCGAACACTGAAGCTTTCTTT. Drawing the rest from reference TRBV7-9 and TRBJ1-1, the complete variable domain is DTGVSQNPRHKITKRGQNVTFRCDPISEHNRLYWYRQTLGQGPEFLTYFQNEAQLEKSRLLSDRFSAERPKGSFSTLEIQRTEQGDSAMYLCASSSATGSNTEAFFGQGTRLTVV.

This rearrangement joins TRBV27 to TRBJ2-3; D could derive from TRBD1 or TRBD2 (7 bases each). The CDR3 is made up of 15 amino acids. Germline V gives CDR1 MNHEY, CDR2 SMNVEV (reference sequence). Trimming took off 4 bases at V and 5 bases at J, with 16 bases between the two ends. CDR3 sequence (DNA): TGTGCCAGCAGTTCCACCAGGGGGGGCAAAGATACGCAGTATTTT. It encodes CASSSTRGGKDTQYF.

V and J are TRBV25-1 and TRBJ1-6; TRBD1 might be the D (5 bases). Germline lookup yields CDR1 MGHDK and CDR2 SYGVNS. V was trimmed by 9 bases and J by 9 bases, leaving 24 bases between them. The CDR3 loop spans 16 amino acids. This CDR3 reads CARNEPGRRPSSPLHF. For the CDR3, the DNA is TGTGCCAGAAATGAACCGGGACGGAGGCCGAGTTCACCCCTCCACTTT.

CDR3 in amino acids: CASSLVGQPENQPQHF. The CDR3 coding sequence is TGTGCCAGCAGCCTAGTGGGACAGCCCGAGAATCAGCCCCAGCATTTT. The rearrangement joins TRBV7-9 to TRBJ1-5; 7 bases align to TRBD1. The trim removed 5 bases at V and 4 bases at J, leaving 11 bases unmatched. The germline gives CDR1 SEHNR, CDR2 FQNEAQ (reference sequence). The CDR3 length is 16 residues.

CDR3 sequence reads: CASSEAPLGGGGGYTF. CDR3 coding DNA: TGTGCCAGCAGTGAAGCACCGCTGGGGGGGGGTGGTGGCTACACCTTC. J is TRBJ1-2 and V is TRBV2, with D tentatively TRBD1 (5 bases). V shed 0 bases and J shed 7 bases, with 18 bases lying between them. The CDR3 sequence is 16 residues long. The germline V gene has CDR1 SNHLY and CDR2 FYNNEI.

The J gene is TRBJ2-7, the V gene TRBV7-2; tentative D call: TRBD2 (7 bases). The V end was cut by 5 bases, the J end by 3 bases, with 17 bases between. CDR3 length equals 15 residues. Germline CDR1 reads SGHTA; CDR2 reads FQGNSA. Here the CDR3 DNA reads TGTGCCAGCAGCCCCCAGCCGGGGGGCATCTACGAGCAGTACTTC. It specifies CASSPQPGGIYEQYF.